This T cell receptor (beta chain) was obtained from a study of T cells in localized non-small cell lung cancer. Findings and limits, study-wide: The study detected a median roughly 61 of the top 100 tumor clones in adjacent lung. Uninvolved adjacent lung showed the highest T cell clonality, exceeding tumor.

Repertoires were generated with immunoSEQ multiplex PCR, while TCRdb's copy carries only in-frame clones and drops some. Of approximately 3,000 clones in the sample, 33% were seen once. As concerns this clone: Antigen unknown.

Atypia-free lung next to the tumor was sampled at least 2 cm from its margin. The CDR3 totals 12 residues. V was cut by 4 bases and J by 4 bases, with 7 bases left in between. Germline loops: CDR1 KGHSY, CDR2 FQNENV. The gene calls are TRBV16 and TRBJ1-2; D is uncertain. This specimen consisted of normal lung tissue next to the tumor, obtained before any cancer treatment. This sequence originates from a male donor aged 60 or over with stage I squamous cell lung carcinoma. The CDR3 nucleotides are TGTGCCAGCAGCCCTAACACCTATGGCTACACCTTC. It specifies CASSPNTYGYTF.